Detailed here is one T cell receptor (beta chain). These data come from a study of CD8 T cells in Susac syndrome. The CDR3 runs 13 residues. Deletions cut 0 bases from V and 10 bases from J, with 12 bases between. CDR1 MGHRA and CDR2 YSYEKL come from the germline V gene. CD8+ and CD4+ T cells circulating in blood were sequenced for TCR beta. TEMRA cells were FACS-enriched, and CD8+ and CD4+ T cells were isolated negatively. Random hexamers primed reverse transcription of about 0.5 to 1 ug RNA. TCRdb called the immunoSEQ multiplex PCR reads again in MiXCR, with one record for every CDR3 protein. The sample includes 160,000 or so distinct CDR3 sequences, roughly 96% of them seen just once.

V and J are TRBV4-1 and TRBJ1-2, with unresolved D. The TCR was taken from a human donor with multiple sclerosis. The sequencing sample was made of CD8+ T cells from PBMCs. CDR3 in amino acids: CASSQDDGPDYTF. The CDR3 nucleotides are TGCGCCAGCAGCCAAGATGACGGCCCCGACTACACCTTC.